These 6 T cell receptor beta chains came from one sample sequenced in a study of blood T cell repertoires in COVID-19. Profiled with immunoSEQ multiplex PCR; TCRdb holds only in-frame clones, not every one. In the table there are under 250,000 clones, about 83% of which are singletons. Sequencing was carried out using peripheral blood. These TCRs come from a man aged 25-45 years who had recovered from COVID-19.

CDR3 loop: CASSLDRGLGGYTF. In DNA, the CDR3 is TGTGCCAGCAGCTTAGACAGGGGTTTAGGTGGCTACACCTTC. This chain connects TRBV5-6 to TRBJ1-2; 8 nucleotides line up with TRBD1. With 2 bases clipped from V and 7 bases from J, the junction kept 7 bases outside the gene matches. Germline lookup yields CDR1 SGHDT and CDR2 YYEEEE. This CDR3 is built from 14 residues.

As DNA, the CDR3 is TGCAGTGCTAGAGACCTAGAGACCCAGTACTTC. Translating it yields CSARDLETQYF. V usage is TRBV20-1 and J usage is TRBJ2-5, with unresolved D. The germline gives CDR1 DFQATT, CDR2 SNEGSKA (reference sequence). The CDR3 totals 11 residues. V lost 0 bases, J lost 4 bases, and 3 bases lay in between.

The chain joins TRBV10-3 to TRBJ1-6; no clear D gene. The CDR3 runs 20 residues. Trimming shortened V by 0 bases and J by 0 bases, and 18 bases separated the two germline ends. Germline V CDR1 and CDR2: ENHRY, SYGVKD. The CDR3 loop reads CAISESVAGEDPSYNSPLHF. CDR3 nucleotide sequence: TGTGCCATCAGTGAGTCCGTTGCAGGTGAAGACCCCTCCTATAATTCACCCCTCCACTTT.

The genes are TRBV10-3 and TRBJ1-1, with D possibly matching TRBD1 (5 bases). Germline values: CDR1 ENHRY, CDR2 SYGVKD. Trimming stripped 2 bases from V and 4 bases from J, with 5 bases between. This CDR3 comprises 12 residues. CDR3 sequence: CAISEQGTEAFF. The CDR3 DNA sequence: TGTGCCATCAGTGAGCAGGGCACTGAAGCTTTCTTT.

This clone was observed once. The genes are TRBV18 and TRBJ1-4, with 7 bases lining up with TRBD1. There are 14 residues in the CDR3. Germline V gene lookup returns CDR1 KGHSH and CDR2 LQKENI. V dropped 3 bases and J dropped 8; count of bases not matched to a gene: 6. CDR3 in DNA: TGTGCCAGCTCACCGCAGGGGGACCGGGAAAAACTGTTTTTT. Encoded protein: CASSPQGDREKLFF.

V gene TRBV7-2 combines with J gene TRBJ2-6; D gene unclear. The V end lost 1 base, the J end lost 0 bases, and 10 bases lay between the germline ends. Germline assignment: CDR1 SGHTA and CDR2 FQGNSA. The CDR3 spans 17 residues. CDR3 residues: CASSLGALSSGANVLTF. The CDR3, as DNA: TGTGCCAGCAGCTTAGGGGCTCTGAGCTCTGGGGCCAACGTCCTGACTTTC.